These 30 T cell receptor beta chains share one sample of origin, sequenced in a study of blood T cell repertoires in COVID-19. Using immunoSEQ multiplex PCR, the repertoire was profiled, and TCRdb retains in-frame clones only, with some absent. Altogether tens of thousands of clones are present, roughly 85% being singletons, with the ten largest covering roughly 15%. The sequenced material came from peripheral blood. Every receptor here comes from a human donor in a cohort sampled during active COVID-19.

The genes are TRBV29-1 and TRBJ1-1; D not certain. CDR3 size: 13 residues. The germline V gene encodes CDR1 SQVTM and CDR2 ANQGSEA. The germline V and J ends were trimmed by 5 bases and 6 bases, with 16 bases remaining between them. Here the CDR3 reads CSVFSGERPEAFF. The CDR3 bases are TGCAGCGTTTTTAGCGGAGAGAGGCCTGAAGCTTTCTTT.

The chain uses TRBV2 and TRBJ1-2; 7 bases fit TRBD1. J was trimmed by 2 bases and V by 10 bases; bases with no gene match: 10. The CDR3 contains 14 residues. Germline values: CDR1 SNHLY, CDR2 FYNNEI. The CDR3 DNA follows: TGTGCCACCAAGCCTCCGACAGGGAACTATGGCTACACCTTC. This sequence encodes CATKPPTGNYGYTF. Supplemented by reference TRBV2 and TRBJ1-2, the full variable domain reads EPEVTQTPSHQVTQMGQEVILRCVPISNHLYFYWYRQILGQKVEFLVSFYNNEISEKSEIFDDQFSVERPDGSNFTLKIRSTKLEDSAMYFCATKPPTGNYGYTFGSGTRLTVV.

The chain uses TRBV5-1 and TRBJ1-5, with no clear D. There are 15 residues in the CDR3. The germline V and J ends were trimmed by 1 base and 2 bases, with 10 bases remaining between them. Germline V gene sequence: CDR1 SGHRS, CDR2 YFSETQ. The CDR3 DNA follows: TGCGCCAGCAGCTTGTCAGGTAAAGGCAATCAGCCCCAGCATTTT. Translation gives CASSLSGKGNQPQHF.

The V and J genes are TRBV18 and TRBJ2-6, with 10 positions matching TRBD1. This CDR3 is 17 amino acids long. Trimming took 3 bases from V and 2 from J; bases not matched to a gene: 4. Germline CDR1 is KGHSH and CDR2 is LQKENI. The CDR3 DNA reads TGTGCCAGCTCACCGGGACAGGGGACGCCTGGGGCCAACGTCCTGACTTTC. Translated: CASSPGQGTPGANVLTF.

This clone was observed a single time. The rearrangement links TRBV19 to TRBJ1-6, with 9 nucleotides matching TRBD1. Trimming cost V 8 bases and J 5 bases; bases outside gene matches: 1. Looked up from germline, CDR1 is LNHDA and CDR2 is SQIVND (reference sequence). CDR3 length: 13 residues. The CDR3 DNA is TGTGCCAGTCGGGACAGGGATAATTCACCCCTCCACTTT. Amino acid sequence: CASRDRDNSPLHF.

This clone appeared once. This rearrangement joins TRBV10-3 to TRBJ2-5, with D possibly TRBD2 on 5 matching bases. The germline CDR1 and CDR2 sequences are ENHRY and SYGVKD. This CDR3 has 14 amino acids. Trimming stripped 0 bases from V and 5 bases from J, with 10 bases between. For the CDR3, the DNA is TGTGCCATCAGTGAGTCGGTCGGGGTTGAGACCCAGTACTTC. This encodes CAISESVGVETQYF.

Only one count was recorded for this clone. The chain couples TRBV6-5 to TRBJ1-4; 8 positions agree with TRBD1. From germline, CDR1 is MNHEY and CDR2 SVGAGI. Trimming removed 5 bases from V and 8 bases from J; junction bases left unmatched: 7. The CDR3 totals 14 residues. DNA for the CDR3: TGTGCCAGCAGTCCGGACAGGGTGGGAGAAAAACTGTTTTTT. Translated, it gives CASSPDRVGEKLFF.

This clone was picked up one time. The chain links TRBV6-5 to TRBJ1-2, with TRBD1 matching over 7 bases. With 2 bases clipped from V and 5 bases from J, the junction kept 8 bases outside the gene matches. This CDR3 comprises 15 residues. Germline CDR1 MNHEY, CDR2 SVGAGI. The CDR3 sequence: CASSYPGQQAYGYTF. The CDR3, as DNA: TGTGCCAGCAGTTACCCGGGACAGCAAGCTTATGGCTACACCTTC.

The CDR3 loop reads CASSGQKSRGTRETQYF. CDR3 sequence (DNA): TGCGCCAGCAGCGGTCAGAAATCCAGGGGAACGAGGGAGACCCAGTACTTC. The chain uses TRBV5-1 and TRBJ2-5, with D possibly matching TRBD1 (6 bases). The CDR3 is 17 residues long. Germline V CDR1 and CDR2: SGHRS, YFSETQ. V lost 4 bases, J lost 5 bases, and 24 bases lay in between. The variable domain in full, completed from reference TRBV5-1 and TRBJ2-5, reads KAGVTQTPRYLIKTRGQQVTLSCSPISGHRSVSWYQQTPGQGLQFLFEYFSETQRNKGNFPGRFSGRQFSNSRSEMNVSTLELGDSALYLCASSGQKSRGTRETQYFGPGTRLLVL.

The CDR3 spells CATLTGSPNTGELFF. The CDR3 DNA is TGTGCCACCTTGACAGGCTCCCCGAACACCGGGGAGCTGTTTTTT. The chain uses TRBV2 and TRBJ2-2, with TRBD1 as a possible D gene (6 bases). The CDR3 is made up of 15 amino acids. The germline gives CDR1 SNHLY, CDR2 FYNNEI. V lost 10 bases to trimming and J lost 0 bases, with 15 bases between them.

This clone was observed a single time. J is TRBJ1-6 and V is TRBV4-1; TRBD1 matches 8 bases. Losses at the gene ends were 3 bases for V and 1 base for J; bases not matched to a gene: 5. The CDR3 has 17 residues. Germline CDR1 and CDR2: MGHRA and YSYEKL. The CDR3 DNA sequence: TGCGCCAGCAGCCAGGACAGGGTTTTATCCTATAATTCACCCCTCCACTTT. Protein sequence: CASSQDRVLSYNSPLHF.

V usage is TRBV5-6 and J usage is TRBJ2-5; 9 bases fit TRBD2. The CDR3 loop spans 19 amino acids. Germline V gives CDR1 SGHDT, CDR2 YYEEEE. Losses at the gene ends were 1 base for V and 0 bases for J; bases not matched to a gene: 13. DNA of the CDR3: TGTGCCAGCAGCTTGACCCTAGCGGGGAGAGACATTCACCAAGAGACCCAGTACTTC. This sequence encodes CASSLTLAGRDIHQETQYF.

The rearrangement links TRBV5-1 to TRBJ2-7; 7 positions agree with TRBD2. With V trimmed by 1 base and J by 6 bases, 4 bases remained unmatched. This CDR3 spans 13 amino acids. CDR1 is SGHRS and CDR2 is YFSETQ in the germline V gene. DNA of the CDR3: TGCGCCAGCAGCTTGCGCAGGGAGGGCGAGCAGTACTTC. This codes for CASSLRREGEQYF.

The V gene is TRBV5-1, the J gene TRBJ1-4; D is perhaps TRBD1 (5 bases). This CDR3 contains 17 residues. V lost 2 bases and J 5 bases, leaving 19 bases between the germline ends. The germline V gene has CDR1 SGHRS and CDR2 YFSETQ. The CDR3 loop reads CASSFTLQGNANEKLFF. The CDR3 region has the DNA TGCGCCAGCAGCTTTACACTTCAGGGAAATGCGAATGAAAAACTGTTTTTT.

The CDR3 DNA is TGTGCCAGTAGTATAGAGCGGGCTAGAAATGAGCAGTTCTTC. Translating gives CASSIERARNEQFF. The chain recombines TRBV19 with TRBJ2-1; tentative D call: TRBD2 (5 bases). This CDR3 has 14 residues. The V end lost 0 bases, the J end lost 7 bases, and 10 bases lay between the germline ends. Germline CDR1 is LNHDA and CDR2 is SQIVND (reference sequence). Drawing the rest from reference TRBV19 and TRBJ2-1, the complete variable domain is DGGITQSPKYLFRKEGQNVTLSCEQNLNHDAMYWYRQDPGQGLRLIYYSQIVNDFQKGDIAEGYSVSREKKESFPLTVTSAQKNPTAFYLCASSIERARNEQFFGPGTRLTVL.

The chain uses TRBV24-1 and TRBJ2-2; D possibly corresponds to TRBD1 (5 bases). With 4 bases removed from V and 3 bases from J, the gap between germline ends came to 8 bases. The CDR3 consists of 14 residues. CDR1 is KGHDR and CDR2 is SFDVKD in the germline V gene. Here the CDR3 reads CATSEAGYTGELFF. CDR3 DNA: TGTGCCACCAGTGAAGCAGGGTACACCGGGGAGCTGTTTTTT.

CDR3 amino acids: CASSLGDYPTGELFF. DNA for the CDR3: TGTGCCAGCAGCTTAGGGGACTACCCAACCGGGGAGCTGTTTTTT. This sequence joins TRBV7-8 and TRBJ2-2, with TRBD2 matching over 7 bases. The CDR3 loop spans 15 amino acids. The trim removed 1 base at V and 5 bases at J, leaving 4 bases unmatched. CDR1 is SGHVS, CDR2 FQNEAQ, per germline.

The rearrangement uses TRBV11-2 and TRBJ2-7; 9 bases line up with TRBD1. The germline CDR1 and CDR2 sequences are SGHAT and FQNNGV. The CDR3 extends over 18 amino acids. V shed 0 bases and J 0 bases; nucleotides not matched to a gene: 9. The CDR3 DNA follows: TGTGCCAGCAGCTTAGAAGTCCCCGGGACAGGGAGCTCCTACGAGCAGTACTTC. This translates into CASSLEVPGTGSSYEQYF.

In its sample, this clone was seen once. The gene calls are TRBV7-9 and TRBJ2-3; no reliable D call. V was pared by 3 bases and J by 6 bases, with 10 bases between. This CDR3 has 13 residues. Germline V gene sequence: CDR1 SEHNR, CDR2 FQNEAQ (reference sequence). The CDR3 DNA reads as TGTGCCAGCAGCTTTAGAGGTGACGATACGCAGTATTTT. Translation gives CASSFRGDDTQYF. The whole variable domain, filled in from reference TRBV7-9 and TRBJ2-3, reads DTGVSQNPRHKITKRGQNVTFRCDPISEHNRLYWYRQTLGQGPEFLTYFQNEAQLEKSRLLSDRFSAERPKGSFSTLEIQRTEQGDSAMYLCASSFRGDDTQYFGPGTRLTVL.

The rearrangement uses TRBV11-2 and TRBJ2-1; D call uncertain. Germline V CDR1 and CDR2: SGHAT, FQNNGV. The CDR3 is 15 amino acids. Trimming left V 7 bases short and J 0 bases short, with 13 bases between. The CDR3 nucleotides read TGTGCCAGCATCACGACTTCAAGCTCCTACAATGAGCAGTTCTTC. Its protein product is CASITTSSSYNEQFF.

The chain links TRBV18 to TRBJ2-5; tentative D call: TRBD2 (5 bases). The V end was cut by 4 bases, the J end by 4 bases, with 7 bases between. This CDR3 is 12 amino acids long. Germline lookup yields CDR1 KGHSH and CDR2 LQKENI. This chain's CDR3 is CASSRGLETQYF. The DNA of the CDR3 is TGTGCCAGCTCACGCGGGTTAGAGACCCAGTACTTC.

CDR3 protein: CASTNRGGETQYF. The CDR3, as DNA: TGTGCCAGTACCAACAGGGGCGGAGAGACCCAGTACTTC. The chain uses TRBV5-4 and TRBJ2-5; 7 bases match TRBD1. V shed 8 bases and J 4 bases; nucleotides not matched to a gene: 8. The CDR3 runs to 13 residues. The germline CDR1 and CDR2 sequences are SGHNT and YYREEE (reference sequence).

The chain recombines TRBV5-8 with TRBJ1-2, with no clear D. CDR3 length equals 14 residues. Trimming pared 2 bases from V and 6 bases from J, leaving 14 bases between. Germline V gene sequence: CDR1 SGHTS, CDR2 YDEGEE. CDR3 bases: TGTGCCAGCAGCTTTCCGGACCTGAGGGATGGCTACACCTTC. This gives the protein CASSFPDLRDGYTF.

The V gene is TRBV29-1, the J gene TRBJ2-1; 7 bases map to TRBD1. V dropped 7 bases and J dropped 1; count of bases not matched to a gene: 4. The CDR3 contains 13 residues. Germline lookup yields CDR1 SQVTM and CDR2 ANQGSEA. For the CDR3, the DNA is TGCAGCGGGCGACAGGGATCCTACAATGAGCAGTTCTTC. The encoded protein is CSGRQGSYNEQFF.

The gene calls are TRBV18 and TRBJ1-2, with a weak D call TRBD1 (6 bases). This CDR3 region has 15 residues. From germline, CDR1 is KGHSH and CDR2 LQKENI. Trimming removed 4 bases at V and 5 bases at J, with 17 bases between. The CDR3 sequence: CASSQILQGEYGYTF. In nucleotides, the CDR3 is TGTGCCAGCTCACAGATCCTACAGGGTGAATATGGCTACACCTTC.

This rearrangement joins TRBV5-1 to TRBJ2-6, with 10 bases lining up with TRBD2. CDR1 is SGHRS, CDR2 YFSETQ, per germline. V was clipped by 4 bases and J by 3 bases; unmatched bases: 7. The CDR3 runs 17 residues. The CDR3 protein is CASSLVLAGVGANVLTF. DNA of the CDR3: TGCGCCAGCAGCCTCGTCCTAGCGGGAGTTGGGGCCAACGTCCTGACTTTC.

The chain joins TRBV19 to TRBJ1-1; weak D call: TRBD1 (6 bases). Germline values: CDR1 LNHDA, CDR2 SQIVND (reference sequence). The V gene lost 2 bases and the J gene lost 6 bases, with 16 bases spanning the gap. The CDR3 extends over 15 amino acids. Here the CDR3 reads CASSIIGRRGSEAFF. The CDR3 DNA reads TGTGCCAGTAGTATAATCGGTCGCAGGGGCTCTGAAGCTTTCTTT.

This sequence joins TRBV4-1 and TRBJ2-5, with TRBD2 identical over 12 bases. CDR3 size: 16 residues. Germline values: CDR1 MGHRA, CDR2 YSYEKL. The V and J ends lost 1 base and 5 bases, in that order; junction bases with no gene match: 5. CDR3 in DNA: TGCGCCAGCAGCCAAGCGGCGCTAGCGGGGGGGGAGACCCAGTACTTC. This codes for CASSQAALAGGETQYF.

In this sample, this clone turned up once. The V gene is TRBV10-2, the J gene TRBJ1-5; D unclear. The germline V and J ends were trimmed by 2 bases and 3 bases, with 8 bases remaining between them. CDR3 length equals 14 residues. Germline assignment: CDR1 WSHSY and CDR2 SAAADI. As DNA, the CDR3 is TGCGCCAGCAGTGAGAACGGGATCAATCAGCCCCAGCATTTT. Amino acids: CASSENGINQPQHF.

The chain joins TRBV11-2 to TRBJ2-7; 7 bases fit TRBD2. The ends lost 7 bases at V and 7 bases at J; junction bases unmatched: 13. CDR1 and CDR2 from the germline V gene are SGHAT and FQNNGV. The CDR3 is 14 amino acids. The DNA of the CDR3 is TGTGCCAGCACCTCGGGGGGTCTGAACGGGGAGCAGTACTTC. Amino acid sequence: CASTSGGLNGEQYF.